These T cell receptor beta chains were read from a single sample in a study of CD4 T cell repertoires in COVID-19. Only in-frame clones appear in the TCRdb table, and some are missing; sequencing was by immunoSEQ multiplex PCR. The profile shows some 670 clones, approximately 11% of them singletons. Their antigens are not known. The material was effector memory CD4+ T cells, cultured in vitro, obtained after recovery from COVID-19. The receptors derive from a human donor who had COVID-19. Both conserved end residues are part of each CDR3. D genes are given only for firm matches. Clone size is given for some rows only: seen once, a few or many times, or a class if the clone is expanded.

v_call,clone_size,d_call,j_call,cdr3_nt,cdr3_aa
TRBV6-7,NA,NA,TRBJ2-7,TGTGCCAGCTTCCACACTCCCCAGTACGAGCAGTACTTC,CASFHTPQYEQYF
TRBV7-9,large,NA,TRBJ2-3,TGTGCCAGCAGCGGACTGGGTAGCACAGATACGCAGTATTTT,CASSGLGSTDTQYF
TRBV20-1,few,NA,TRBJ2-7,TGCAGTGCCCCAGAGGGGGACGAGCAGTACTTC,CSAPEGDEQYF
TRBV3-1/TRBV3-2,NA,TRBD1,TRBJ1-6,TGTGCCAGCAAAACCGGGACAGGAGGGTCACCCCTCCACTTT,CASKTGTGGSPLHF
TRBV9,few,NA,TRBJ2-5,TGTGCCAGCAGCGCCCGGGCAGATCAAGAGACCCAGTACTTC,CASSARADQETQYF
TRBV14,NA,NA,TRBJ2-2,TGTGCCAGCAGGCCTCCGGGACTCAACACCGGGGAGCTGTTTTTT,CASRPPGLNTGELFF
TRBV15,NA,NA,TRBJ2-3,TGTGCCACCAGCAGAGATCCCACAGTCACGGATACGCAGTATTTT,CATSRDPTVTDTQYF
TRBV10-3,NA,NA,TRBJ2-5,TGTGCCATCAGTGAGTCTAGAGGGTACCAAGAGACCCAGTACTTC,CAISESRGYQETQYF
TRBV10-3,medium-sized,NA,TRBJ2-3,TGTGCCATCTCTAACGGCAGCACAGATACGCAGTATTTT,CAISNGSTDTQYF
TRBV11-2,large,TRBD2,TRBJ2-3,TGTGCCAGCAGCTTAGGACTAGCGGGACTAGATACGCAGTATTTT,CASSLGLAGLDTQYF
TRBV6-1,medium-sized,NA,TRBJ1-2,TGTGCCAGCAGTGAAGCTTGGGCCCCTAACTATGGCTACACCTTC,CASSEAWAPNYGYTF
TRBV10-3,large,NA,TRBJ1-2,TGTGCCATCAGTTCTGACAACTATGGCTACACCTTC,CAISSDNYGYTF
TRBV18,medium-sized,NA,TRBJ2-2,TGTGCCAGCTCACCAAGGTCACTAGTCGGGAGTGGCACCGGGGAGCTGTTTTTT,CASSPRSLVGSGTGELFF
TRBV7-2,medium-sized,NA,TRBJ2-6,TGTGCCAGCAGCTTAGTCGCCAGGAGCTCTGGGGCCAACGTCCTGACTTTC,CASSLVARSSGANVLTF
TRBV3-1/TRBV3-2,large,TRBD2,TRBJ2-2,TGTGCCAGCAGTCCAGGACTAGCGGGACGAACCGGGGAGCTGTTTTTT,CASSPGLAGRTGELFF
TRBV20-1,medium-sized,TRBD2,TRBJ2-1,TGCAGTGCTAGTGCAGTTCCGGGACTAGTTCGTGGAGGGAACAATGAGCAGTTCTTC,CSASAVPGLVRGGNNEQFF
TRBV27,NA,TRBD2,TRBJ2-1,TGTGCCAGCAACCGACTAGCGGGGATCTCCTACAATGAGCAGTTCTTC,CASNRLAGISYNEQFF
TRBV6-6,large,NA,TRBJ1-6,TGTGCCAGCAGTTACTCCGAGGGAAATTCACCCCTCCACTTT,CASSYSEGNSPLHF
TRBV10-3,large,TRBD2,TRBJ2-7,TGTGCCATCAGTGACACTAGCGGGGGATTAATCTCCTACGAGCAGTACTTC,CAISDTSGGLISYEQYF
TRBV18,medium-sized,NA,TRBJ2-5,TGTGCCAGCTCACCACCGTACGTGAGGAAGACCCAGTACTTC,CASSPPYVRKTQYF
TRBV11-3,few,TRBD2,TRBJ2-1,TGTGCCAGCAGCTCCCCGCGGGGGACTAGCGGGAGCAATGAGCAGTTCTTC,CASSSPRGTSGSNEQFF
TRBV4-2,medium-sized,NA,TRBJ2-5,TGTGCCAGCAGCCAAGGGGGGCAAGAGACCCAGTACTTC,CASSQGGQETQYF